What follows are 7 T cell receptor beta chains derived from one specimen sequenced in a study of CD8 T cells in Susac syndrome. With random hexamers, reverse transcription was performed on 0.5 to 1 ug of RNA. From the immunoSEQ multiplex PCR reads, TCRdb called clonotypes with MiXCR, one entry per CDR3 protein. The table has 150,000 to 200,000 distinct CDR3 sequences, 90% to 95% seen once. The sample comprised CD4+ T cells from PBMCs. All receptors come from a human donor with multiple sclerosis.

The chain couples TRBV5-1 to TRBJ2-7; D is tentatively TRBD1 or TRBD2 (5 bases each). V lost 4 bases, J lost 3 bases, and 17 bases lay in between. Germline V gene lookup returns CDR1 SGHRS and CDR2 YFSETQ. The CDR3 spans 15 residues. The CDR3 DNA sequence: TGCGCCAGCAGCGTGGGATCGGGACGGCTCTACGAGCAGTACTTC. It specifies CASSVGSGRLYEQYF.

The count of this clonotype is one. The chain uses TRBV13 and TRBJ1-1; the D is unclear. Trimming cost V 5 bases and J 4 bases, with 5 bases left between them. This CDR3 is 11 amino acids long. Germline-derived CDR1 and CDR2 are PRHDT and FYEKMQ (reference sequence). In DNA, the CDR3 is TGTGCCAGCAGCCGGACCACTGAAGCTTTCTTT. Amino acid sequence: CASSRTTEAFF.

J is TRBJ2-1 and V is TRBV29-1; D is perhaps TRBD1 (6 bases). V lost 7 bases and J lost 1, with 11 bases in between. The CDR3 is 13 amino acids. Germline lookup yields CDR1 SQVTM and CDR2 ANQGSEA. The CDR3 DNA sequence: TGCAGCGCCCATGGACAGTCCTACAATGAGCAGTTCTTC. Translating it yields CSAHGQSYNEQFF.

The chain couples TRBV7-2 to TRBJ2-3; D unclear. This CDR3 is 14 amino acids long. V shed 5 bases and J shed 1 base, with 10 bases lying between them. The germline CDR1 and CDR2 sequences are SGHTA and FQGNSA. The CDR3: CASSLTIGTDTQYF. Here the CDR3 DNA reads TGTGCCAGCAGCCTCACTATCGGCACAGATACGCAGTATTTT.

This chain uses TRBV29-1 with TRBJ1-1, with D maybe TRBD1 (5 bases). The CDR3 loop spans 13 amino acids. CDR1 and CDR2 from the germline V gene are SQVTM and ANQGSEA. Trimming took 3 bases from V and 3 from J, leaving 11 bases between them. CDR3 in DNA: TGCAGCGTTGAGGGGGTAGTTCACACTGAAGCTTTCTTT. Encoded protein: CSVEGVVHTEAFF.

The chain is built from TRBV18 and TRBJ1-5, with 7 bases identical to TRBD1. V shed 3 bases and J 7 bases; nucleotides not matched to a gene: 12. Germline values: CDR1 KGHSH, CDR2 LQKENI. There are 16 residues in the CDR3. CDR3 sequence (DNA): TGTGCCAGCTCACCGGAGACAGGGAATGCTGGCCAGCCCCAGCATTTT. Encoded protein: CASSPETGNAGQPQHF. Looking up the rest from reference TRBV18 and TRBJ1-5 gives the full variable domain: NAGVMQNPRHLVRRRGQEARLRCSPMKGHSHVYWYRQLPEEGLKFMVYLQKENIIDESGMPKERFSAEFPKEGPSILRIQQVVRGDSAAYFCASSPETGNAGQPQHFGDGTRLSIL.

The chain couples TRBV4-1 to TRBJ1-2; D is uncertain. The ends were cut back, 1 base at V and 2 bases at J, with 8 bases in the middle. The CDR3 contains 14 residues. Germline assignment: CDR1 MGHRA and CDR2 YSYEKL. The CDR3 region is CASSQVQQNYGYTF. The CDR3 region has the DNA TGCGCCAGCAGCCAAGTGCAGCAAAACTATGGCTACACCTTC.